The 13 T cell receptor beta chains below were found in one sample sequenced in a study of HIV-infected patients and healthy controls. MiXCR, applied by TCRdb to the 5' RACE reads, yields one record per CDR3 protein. The sample records 60,000 to 70,000 distinct CDR3 sequences, 15% to 20% being singletons. The material sequenced was CD4+ T cells from blood. The receptors derive from a human donor in good health.

The rearrangement links TRBV3-1 to TRBJ1-1; D not certain. CDR3 length equals 15 residues. Germline V gene lookup returns CDR1 LGHDT and CDR2 YNNKEL (reference sequence). The ends were cut back, 1 base at V and 0 bases at J, with 9 bases in the middle. The CDR3 DNA is TGTGCCAGCAGCCAAGGAATTTCAGTGAACACTGAAGCTTTCTTT. Translated: CASSQGISVNTEAFF.

The V call is TRBV12-3 or TRBV12-4, the J call TRBJ2-6, with D uncertain. The CDR3 consists of 15 residues. V gave up 2 bases and J gave up 1 base, with 6 bases separating them. This chain's CDR3 is CASSLMQSGANVLTF. In DNA, the CDR3 is TGTGCCAGCAGTTTAATGCAGTCTGGGGCCAACGTCCTGACTTTC.

The chain joins TRBV24-1 to TRBJ1-4, with 10 bases identical to TRBD1. The junction had 12 bases not matched to a gene; V was cut back by 7 bases and J by 8 bases. This CDR3 has 16 amino acids. Germline lookup yields CDR1 KGHDR and CDR2 SFDVKD. Here the CDR3 reads CATRKGQGTVREKLFF. In DNA, the CDR3 is TGTGCCACCAGGAAGGGACAGGGGACGGTAAGAGAAAAACTGTTTTTT.

In its sample, this clonotype was seen a few times. This chain links TRBV7-2 with TRBJ2-7, with 9 positions matching TRBD1. Germline assignment: CDR1 SGHTA and CDR2 FQGNSA. This CDR3 has 15 amino acids. The J segment lost 4 bases and the V segment lost 5 bases, leaving 9 bases of the junction unmatched. CDR3 sequence reads: CASSPGTGYRYEQYF. CDR3 DNA sequence: TGTGCCAGCAGCCCAGGGACAGGGTATCGTTACGAGCAGTACTTC.

This clonotype was seen more than once but under ten times. The V and J genes are TRBV20-1 and TRBJ2-3, with 7 positions matching TRBD2. Germline CDR1 DFQATT, CDR2 SNEGSKA (reference sequence). The CDR3 covers 16 residues. V lost 1 base and J lost 2; bases outside the gene matches: 9. CDR3 bases: TGCAGTGCTAGAGCCCCCCGGCTAGCGGCCACAGATACGCAGTATTTT. This codes for CSARAPRLAATDTQYF.

At least ten counts were recorded for this clonotype. This chain uses TRBV9 with TRBJ2-3; D is unclear. The CDR3 totals 16 residues. Trimming removed 0 bases at V and 5 bases at J, with 16 bases between. CDR1 and CDR2 from the germline V gene are SGDLS and YYNGEE. CDR3 loop: CASSVGASHLGDTQYF. DNA of the CDR3: TGTGCCAGCAGCGTAGGCGCGAGTCATCTCGGAGATACGCAGTATTTT.

The J gene is TRBJ1-5, the V gene TRBV2, with no clear D. With 7 bases removed from V and 0 bases from J, the gap between germline ends came to 10 bases. CDR1 SNHLY and CDR2 FYNNEI come from the germline V gene. The CDR3 contains 14 residues. CDR3 loop: CASTETNSNQPQHF. CDR3 nucleotide sequence: TGTGCCAGCACGGAAACCAATAGCAATCAGCCCCAGCATTTT. The whole variable domain, remainder taken from reference TRBV2 and TRBJ1-5, is EPEVTQTPSHQVTQMGQEVILRCVPISNHLYFYWYRQILGQKVEFLVSFYNNEISEKSEIFDDQFSVERPDGSNFTLKIRSTKLEDSAMYFCASTETNSNQPQHFGDGTRLSIL.

The chain recombines TRBV6-1 with TRBJ1-1; D possibly corresponds to TRBD1 (5 bases). V lost 7 bases, J lost 0 bases, and 12 bases lay in between. Germline V gives CDR1 MNHNS, CDR2 SASEGT. CDR3 length: 14 residues. The CDR3 reads CASTVGGMNTEAFF. In nucleotides, the CDR3 is TGTGCCAGCACAGTCGGGGGGATGAACACTGAAGCTTTCTTT.

This clonotype was seen repeatedly, ten times or more. The rearrangement uses TRBV9 and TRBJ2-3; D unclear. CDR3 length: 15 amino acids. The germline CDR1 and CDR2 sequences are SGDLS and YYNGEE. The ends were cut back, 0 bases at V and 2 bases at J, with 10 bases in the middle. CDR3 loop: CASSVAGLHTDTQYF. DNA for the CDR3: TGTGCCAGCAGCGTAGCGGGCCTCCACACAGATACGCAGTATTTT. Combining the CDR3 with reference TRBV9 and TRBJ2-3 gives the whole variable domain DSGVTQTPKHLITATGQRVTLRCSPRSGDLSVYWYQQSLDQGLQFLIQYYNGEERAKGNILERFSAQQFPDLHSELNLSSLELGDSALYFCASSVAGLHTDTQYFGPGTRLTVL.

This clonotype was counted many times. The V call is TRBV12-3 or TRBV12-4, the J call TRBJ2-7; the match to TRBD2 covers 14 bases. The J segment lost 4 bases and the V segment lost 6 bases, leaving 2 bases of the junction unmatched. This CDR3 comprises 14 residues. The CDR3 coding sequence is TGTGCCAGCAGCGGGACTAGCGGGGGTTACGAGCAGTACTTC. Translating it yields CASSGTSGGYEQYF.

This clonotype has ten or more counts. V and J are TRBV29-1 and TRBJ1-2, with 7 bases identical to TRBD1. CDR3 size: 13 residues. CDR1 is SQVTM, CDR2 ANQGSEA, per germline. The J segment lost 0 bases and the V segment lost 5 bases, leaving 3 bases of the junction unmatched. The CDR3 sequence: CSVRDRTNYGYTF. The CDR3 region has the DNA TGCAGCGTTAGGGACAGAACTAACTATGGCTACACCTTC.

V is TRBV12-3 or TRBV12-4 and J is TRBJ2-7, with D tentatively TRBD1 or TRBD2 (5 bases each). V was cut by 7 bases and J by 1 base, with 14 bases left in between. The CDR3 length is 14 residues. This CDR3 reads CASNQEGRSYEQYF. The CDR3 DNA reads TGTGCCAGCAACCAAGAGGGGAGATCCTACGAGCAGTACTTC.

There are many counts of this clonotype. The chain has TRBV12-5 and TRBJ2-7; tentatively, D is TRBD1 (6 bases). This CDR3 has 14 amino acids. V lost 6 bases and J lost 5, with 17 bases in between. CDR1 and CDR2 from the germline V gene are LGHNT and FRNRAP. The CDR3 sequence: CASGPQGGLDEQYF. CDR3 in DNA: TGTGCTAGTGGACCACAGGGCGGGTTAGACGAGCAGTACTTC.